This TCR beta chain is drawn from a study of blood T cell repertoires in COVID-19. Study-level information: From the United States, Italy and Spain came samples of acute and convalescent COVID-19. In each case, the material was cDNA or gDNA derived from T cells, B-cell-depleted T cells, or PBMCs.

This CDR3 contains 14 residues. Germline CDR1 SGHAT, CDR2 FQNNGV. V trimming: 6 bases; J trimming: 8 bases; junction bases outside the gene matches: 8. Original methodology: Estimated nucleated cell counts came from reference gene primer amplification. Here immunoSEQ multiplex PCR was the method, and the copy in TCRdb shows in-frame clones only, minus some. The DNA gave D and trimming, while V, J and clone size come from that table. The table records 200,000 to 250,000 clones, more than 70% of them present only once. The sequence was collected from a woman aged 55-69 years with acute or convalescent COVID-19. Input material: peripheral blood. The chain carries TRBV11-2 and TRBJ1-4, with 8 bases lining up with TRBD1. The CDR3 nucleotides read TGTGCCAGCAGTCTAGACAGGGGCAAGGAAAAACTGTTTTTT. Protein sequence: CASSLDRGKEKLFF.